This TCR beta chain was sequenced in a study of regulatory T cells. The study, taken as a whole, reports: In patients, unique TRB V-J pairs were restricted and V/J usage skewed, especially in Tregs. Patient CD8+ T cells trended nonsignificantly toward lower Shannon entropy than control CD8+ cells.

The CDR3 covers 13 residues. Per germline, CDR1 SSHAT and CDR2 FNYEAQ (reference sequence). The PCR used 52 TRBV and 13 TRBJ primers. The protocol was immunoSEQ multiplex PCR, while the TCRdb copy is restricted to in-frame clones and leaves out a portion. The top ten clones hold approximately 30% of a sample with several thousand clones, more than 80% of them seen once. Autoimmunity was present in every CD3G-deficient patient, worse in two. Concerning this clone: Its target is unknown. At one end the junction does not follow the germline gene, possibly because of a read error.

The sequence was obtained from a child aged 5 to 17 with CD3G deficiency. Sequenced material: CD8+ T cells sorted from blood. This rearrangement joins TRBV7-7 to TRBJ2-3; D ambiguous. The CDR3 DNA reads as TGTGCTAGCAGCTTAGGCTTAGGGGATACGCAGTATTTT. Amino acids: CASSLGLGDTQYF.